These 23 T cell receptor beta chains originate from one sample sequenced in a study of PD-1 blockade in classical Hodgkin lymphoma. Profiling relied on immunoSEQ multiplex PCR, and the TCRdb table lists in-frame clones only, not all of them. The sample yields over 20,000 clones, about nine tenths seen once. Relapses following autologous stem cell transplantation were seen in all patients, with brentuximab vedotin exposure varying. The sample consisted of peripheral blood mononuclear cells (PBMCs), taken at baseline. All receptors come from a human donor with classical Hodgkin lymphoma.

The DNA for the CDR3 is TGTGCCAGCAGCTTCGGAGGGATCGGGACTAGCGGCTACGAGCAGTACTTC. Protein: CASSFGGIGTSGYEQYF. This sequence joins TRBV7-2 and TRBJ2-7; 11 positions agree with TRBD2. The CDR3 consists of 17 residues. Germline-derived CDR1 and CDR2 are SGHTA and FQGNSA. V lost 3 bases and J lost 3; bases outside the gene matches: 10.

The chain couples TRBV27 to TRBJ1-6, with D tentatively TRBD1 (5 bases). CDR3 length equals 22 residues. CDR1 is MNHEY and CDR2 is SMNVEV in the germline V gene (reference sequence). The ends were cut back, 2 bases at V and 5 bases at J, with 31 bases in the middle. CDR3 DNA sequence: TGTGCCAGCAGTTTAAAAGGACACCTCGCATCTCCTGGGGCTTTTAATAATTCACCCCTCCACTTT. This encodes CASSLKGHLASPGAFNNSPLHF.

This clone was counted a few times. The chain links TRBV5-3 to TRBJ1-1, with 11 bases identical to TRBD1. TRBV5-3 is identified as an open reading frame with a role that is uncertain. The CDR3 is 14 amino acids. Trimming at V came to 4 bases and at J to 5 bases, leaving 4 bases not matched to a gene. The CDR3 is CARSPGQGGTEAFF. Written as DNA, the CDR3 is TGTGCCAGAAGCCCGGGACAGGGGGGAACTGAAGCTTTCTTT.

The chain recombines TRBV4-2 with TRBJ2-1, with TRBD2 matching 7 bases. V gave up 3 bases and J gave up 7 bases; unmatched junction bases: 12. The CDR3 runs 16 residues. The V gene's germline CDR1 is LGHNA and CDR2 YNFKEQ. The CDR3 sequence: CASSQLAGTISNEQFF. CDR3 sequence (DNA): TGTGCCAGCAGCCAGCTAGCCGGGACTATCTCAAATGAGCAGTTCTTC.

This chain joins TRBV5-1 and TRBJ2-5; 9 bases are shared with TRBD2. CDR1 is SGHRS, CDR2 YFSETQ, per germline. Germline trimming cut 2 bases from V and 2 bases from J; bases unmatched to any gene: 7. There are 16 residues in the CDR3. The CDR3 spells CASSFGSGGKQETQYF. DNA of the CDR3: TGCGCCAGCAGCTTCGGAAGCGGGGGGAAACAAGAGACCCAGTACTTC.

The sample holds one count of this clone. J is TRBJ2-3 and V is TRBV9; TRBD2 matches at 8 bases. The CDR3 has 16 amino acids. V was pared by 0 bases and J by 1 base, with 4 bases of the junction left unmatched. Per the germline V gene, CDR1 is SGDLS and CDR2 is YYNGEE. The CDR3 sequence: CASSVGLAGRTDTQYF. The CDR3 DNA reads TGTGCCAGCAGCGTAGGATTAGCGGGGCGCACAGATACGCAGTATTTT.

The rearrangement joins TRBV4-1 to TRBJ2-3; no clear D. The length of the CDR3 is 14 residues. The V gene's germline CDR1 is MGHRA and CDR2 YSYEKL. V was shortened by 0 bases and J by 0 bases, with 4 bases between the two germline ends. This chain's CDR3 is CASSQEPSTDTQYF. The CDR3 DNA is TGCGCCAGCAGCCAAGAACCGAGCACAGATACGCAGTATTTT.

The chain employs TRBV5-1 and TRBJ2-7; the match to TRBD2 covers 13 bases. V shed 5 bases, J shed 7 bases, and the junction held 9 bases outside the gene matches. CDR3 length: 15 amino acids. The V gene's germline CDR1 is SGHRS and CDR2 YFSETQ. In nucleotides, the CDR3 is TGCGCCAGCAGTCAAGGACTAGCGGGGGTCGGGGAGCAGTACTTC. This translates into CASSQGLAGVGEQYF.

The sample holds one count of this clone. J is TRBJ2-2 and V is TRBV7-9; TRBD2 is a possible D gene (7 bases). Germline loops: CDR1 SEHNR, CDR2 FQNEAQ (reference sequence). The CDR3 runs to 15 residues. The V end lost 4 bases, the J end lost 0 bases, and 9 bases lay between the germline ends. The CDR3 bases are TGTGCCAGCAGCTGGGGGGGCACGAACACCGGGGAGCTGTTTTTT. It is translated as CASSWGGTNTGELFF.

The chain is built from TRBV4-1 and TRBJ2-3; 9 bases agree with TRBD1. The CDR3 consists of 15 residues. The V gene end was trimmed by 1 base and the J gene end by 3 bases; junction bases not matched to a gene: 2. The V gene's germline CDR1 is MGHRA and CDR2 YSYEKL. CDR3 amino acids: CASSQGQGETDTQYF. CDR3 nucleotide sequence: TGCGCCAGCAGCCAAGGACAGGGGGAAACAGATACGCAGTATTTT.

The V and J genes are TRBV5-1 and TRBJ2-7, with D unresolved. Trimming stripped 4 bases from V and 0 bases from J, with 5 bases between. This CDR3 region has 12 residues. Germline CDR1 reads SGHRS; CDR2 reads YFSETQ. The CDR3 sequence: CASSAGSYEQYF. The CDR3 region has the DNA TGCGCCAGCAGCGCCGGCTCCTACGAGCAGTACTTC.

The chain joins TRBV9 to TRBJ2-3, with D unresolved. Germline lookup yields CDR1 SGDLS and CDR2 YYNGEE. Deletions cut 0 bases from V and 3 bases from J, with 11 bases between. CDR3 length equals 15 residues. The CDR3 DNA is TGTGCCAGCAGCGTAGGTTCCCTTGGGACAGATACGCAGTATTTT. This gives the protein CASSVGSLGTDTQYF.

Here the CDR3 reads CASSEARGASQPQHF. CDR3 sequence (DNA): TGTGCCAGCAGTGAAGCCCGAGGGGCAAGTCAGCCCCAGCATTTT. This sequence joins TRBV6-1 and TRBJ1-5; tentatively, D is TRBD1 (5 bases). The CDR3 length is 15 residues. The V gene lost 0 bases and the J gene lost 6 bases, with 12 bases spanning the gap. Looked up from germline, CDR1 is MNHNS and CDR2 is SASEGT.

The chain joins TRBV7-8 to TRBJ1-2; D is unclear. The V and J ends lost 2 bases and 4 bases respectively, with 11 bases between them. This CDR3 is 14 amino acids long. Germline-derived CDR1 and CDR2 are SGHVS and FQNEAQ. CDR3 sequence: CASSLTDDIYGYTF. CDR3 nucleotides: TGTGCCAGCAGCTTAACCGACGACATCTATGGCTACACCTTC.

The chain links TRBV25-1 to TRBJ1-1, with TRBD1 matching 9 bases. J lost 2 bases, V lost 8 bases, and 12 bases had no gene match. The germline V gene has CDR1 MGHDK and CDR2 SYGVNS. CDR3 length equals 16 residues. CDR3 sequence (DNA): TGTGCCAGCTTACCCGGGACAGGGAGAGGAAACACTGAAGCTTTCTTT. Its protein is CASLPGTGRGNTEAFF.

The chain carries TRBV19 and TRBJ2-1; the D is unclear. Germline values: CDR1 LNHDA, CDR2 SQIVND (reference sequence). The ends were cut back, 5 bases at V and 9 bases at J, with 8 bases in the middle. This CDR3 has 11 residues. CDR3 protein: CASSYGTEQFF. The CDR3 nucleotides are TGTGCCAGTAGTTACGGAACTGAGCAGTTCTTC.

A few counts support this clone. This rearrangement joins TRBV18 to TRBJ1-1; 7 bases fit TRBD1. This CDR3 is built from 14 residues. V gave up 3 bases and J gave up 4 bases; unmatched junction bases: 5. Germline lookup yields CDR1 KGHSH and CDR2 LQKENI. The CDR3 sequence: CASSPSGGGTEAFF. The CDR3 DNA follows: TGTGCCAGCTCACCTTCAGGGGGGGGCACTGAAGCTTTCTTT.

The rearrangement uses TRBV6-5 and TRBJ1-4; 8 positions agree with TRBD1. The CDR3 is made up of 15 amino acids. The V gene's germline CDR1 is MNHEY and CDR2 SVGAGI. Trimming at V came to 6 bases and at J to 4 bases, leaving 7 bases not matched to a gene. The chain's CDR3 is CASSRTGLNNEKLFF. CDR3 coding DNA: TGTGCCAGCAGCCGGACAGGGCTCAATAATGAAAAACTGTTTTTT.

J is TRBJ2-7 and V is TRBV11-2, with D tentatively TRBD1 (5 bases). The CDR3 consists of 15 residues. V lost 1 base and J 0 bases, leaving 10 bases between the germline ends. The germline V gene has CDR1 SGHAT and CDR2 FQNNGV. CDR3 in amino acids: CASSLGSGLSYEQYF. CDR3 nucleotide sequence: TGTGCCAGCAGCTTAGGTTCAGGGCTCTCCTACGAGCAGTACTTC.

The CDR3 is CASRQSRTVNSPLHF. The CDR3 DNA follows: TGTGCCAGCAGACAATCCCGAACTGTAAATTCACCCCTCCACTTT. V is TRBV27 and J is TRBJ1-6; D unresolved. Between the trimmed V and J ends, which lost 6 bases and 7 bases, there was a span of 16 bases. The germline gives CDR1 MNHEY, CDR2 SMNVEV (reference sequence). This CDR3 has 15 residues.

CDR3 residues: CASSQAGTGELFF. DNA of the CDR3: TGCGCCAGCAGCCAAGCGGGCACCGGGGAGCTGTTTTTT. J is TRBJ2-2 and V is TRBV5-1; weak D call: TRBD2 (6 bases). Germline loops: CDR1 SGHRS, CDR2 YFSETQ. V lost 4 bases and J lost 4, with 8 bases in between. This CDR3 comprises 13 residues.

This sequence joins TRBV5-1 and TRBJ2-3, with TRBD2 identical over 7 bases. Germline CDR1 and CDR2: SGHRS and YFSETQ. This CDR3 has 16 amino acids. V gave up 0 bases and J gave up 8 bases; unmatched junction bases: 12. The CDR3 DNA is TGCGCCAGCAGCTTGGCCCCATGGGCGGGGGTTAGTACGCAGTATTTT. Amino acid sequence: CASSLAPWAGVSTQYF.

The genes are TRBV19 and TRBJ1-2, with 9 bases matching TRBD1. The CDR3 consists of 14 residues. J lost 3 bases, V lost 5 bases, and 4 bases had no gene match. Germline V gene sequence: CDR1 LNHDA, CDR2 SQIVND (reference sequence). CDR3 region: CASSWTGADYGYTF. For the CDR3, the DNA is TGTGCCAGTAGTTGGACAGGGGCCGACTATGGCTACACCTTC.